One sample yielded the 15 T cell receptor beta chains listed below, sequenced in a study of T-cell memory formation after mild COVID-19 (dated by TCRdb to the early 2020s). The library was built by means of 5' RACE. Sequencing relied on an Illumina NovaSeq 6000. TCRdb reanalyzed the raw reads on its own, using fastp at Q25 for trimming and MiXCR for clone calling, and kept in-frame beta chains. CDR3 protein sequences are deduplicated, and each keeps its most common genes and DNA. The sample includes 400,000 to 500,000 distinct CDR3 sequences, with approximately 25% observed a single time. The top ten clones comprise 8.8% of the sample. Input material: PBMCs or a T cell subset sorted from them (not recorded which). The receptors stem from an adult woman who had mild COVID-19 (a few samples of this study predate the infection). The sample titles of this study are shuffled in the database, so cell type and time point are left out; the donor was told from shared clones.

CDR3 protein: CASSRGGAEQRNYGYTF. The CDR3 bases are TGTGCCAGCAGCCGGGGGGGGGCTGAACAAAGAAACTATGGCTACACCTTC. This chain uses TRBV14 with TRBJ1-2; TRBD1 is a possible D gene (6 bases). Germline assignment: CDR1 SGHDN and CDR2 FVKESK. CDR3 length: 17 amino acids. Trimming removed 4 bases at V and 2 bases at J, with 20 bases between.

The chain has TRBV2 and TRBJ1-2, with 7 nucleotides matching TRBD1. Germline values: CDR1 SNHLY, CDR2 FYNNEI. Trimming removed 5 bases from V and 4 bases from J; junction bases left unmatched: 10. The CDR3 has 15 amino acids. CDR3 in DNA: TGTGCCAGCAGTAATGCTCTGACAGGGACCTATGGCTACACCTTC. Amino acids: CASSNALTGTYGYTF.

The CDR3 region is CASSLAGGNTDTQYF. In DNA, the CDR3 is TGTGCCAGCAGCTTAGCGGGAGGGAACACAGATACGCAGTATTTT. The J gene is TRBJ2-3, the V gene TRBV7-8, with TRBD2 matching 7 bases. Unmatched junction bases numbered 2, after V lost 0 bases and J lost 2 bases. The germline gives CDR1 SGHVS, CDR2 FQNEAQ. The CDR3 runs 15 residues.

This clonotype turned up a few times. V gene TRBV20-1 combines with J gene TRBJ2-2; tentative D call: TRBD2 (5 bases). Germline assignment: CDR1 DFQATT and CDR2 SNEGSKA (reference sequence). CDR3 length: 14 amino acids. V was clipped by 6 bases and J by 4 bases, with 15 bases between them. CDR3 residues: CSALRGPTTGELFF. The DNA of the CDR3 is TGCAGTGCGCTCCGCGGGCCGACCACCGGGGAGCTGTTTTTT.

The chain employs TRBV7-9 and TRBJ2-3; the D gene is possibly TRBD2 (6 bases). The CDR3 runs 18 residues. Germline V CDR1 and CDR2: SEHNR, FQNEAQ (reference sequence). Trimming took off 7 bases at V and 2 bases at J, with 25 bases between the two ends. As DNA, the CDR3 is TGTGCCAGCATTCGGCCCGCAATAGCGGACACCCCCACAGATACGCAGTATTTT. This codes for CASIRPAIADTPTDTQYF.

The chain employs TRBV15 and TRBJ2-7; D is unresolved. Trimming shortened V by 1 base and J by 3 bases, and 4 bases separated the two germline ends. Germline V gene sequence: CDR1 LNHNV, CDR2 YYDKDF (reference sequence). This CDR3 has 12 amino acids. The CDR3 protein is CATSRAGYEQYF. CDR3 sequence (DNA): TGTGCCACCAGCAGAGCAGGCTACGAGCAGTACTTC.

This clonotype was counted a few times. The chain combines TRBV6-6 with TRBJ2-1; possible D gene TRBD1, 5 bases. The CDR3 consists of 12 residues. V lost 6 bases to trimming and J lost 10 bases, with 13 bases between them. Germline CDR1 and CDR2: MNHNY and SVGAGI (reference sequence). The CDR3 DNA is TGTGCCAGCAGCACCCAAGGGGTCGAGCAGTTCTTC. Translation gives CASSTQGVEQFF.

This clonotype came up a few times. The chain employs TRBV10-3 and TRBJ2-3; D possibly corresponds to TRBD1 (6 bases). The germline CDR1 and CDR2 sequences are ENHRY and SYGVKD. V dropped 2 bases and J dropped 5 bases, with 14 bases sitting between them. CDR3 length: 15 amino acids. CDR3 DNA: TGTGCCATCAGTGAGGCTGGGGGCAGGGGAGATACGCAGTATTTT. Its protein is CAISEAGGRGDTQYF.

CDR3 loop: CASSLFLAGGAGQETQYF. CDR3 nucleotides: TGTGCCAGCAGCTTGTTTCTAGCGGGGGGGGCAGGCCAAGAGACCCAGTACTTC. The chain couples TRBV5-4 to TRBJ2-5, with 12 bases fitting TRBD2. V dropped 1 base and J dropped 1; count of bases not matched to a gene: 8. This CDR3 has 18 amino acids. Germline values: CDR1 SGHNT, CDR2 YYREEE (reference sequence). Based on the CDR3 plus reference TRBV5-4 and TRBJ2-5, the full variable domain is ETGVTQSPTHLIKTRGQQVTLRCSSQSGHNTVSWYQQALGQGPQFIFQYYREEENGRGNFPPRFSGLQFPNYSSELNVNALELDDSALYLCASSLFLAGGAGQETQYFGPGTRLLVL.

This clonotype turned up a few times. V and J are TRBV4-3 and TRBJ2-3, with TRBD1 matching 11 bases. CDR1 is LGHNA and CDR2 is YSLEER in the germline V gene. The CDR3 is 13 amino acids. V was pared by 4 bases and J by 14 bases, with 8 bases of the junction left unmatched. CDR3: CASSRTGTGGAYF. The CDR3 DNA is TGCGCCAGCAGCCGTACCGGGACAGGGGGTGCGTATTTT.

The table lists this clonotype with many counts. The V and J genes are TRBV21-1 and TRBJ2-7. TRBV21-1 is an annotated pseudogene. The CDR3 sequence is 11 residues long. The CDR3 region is CASSKTYEQYF. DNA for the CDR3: TGTGCCAGCAGCAAAACCTACGAGCAGTACTTC.

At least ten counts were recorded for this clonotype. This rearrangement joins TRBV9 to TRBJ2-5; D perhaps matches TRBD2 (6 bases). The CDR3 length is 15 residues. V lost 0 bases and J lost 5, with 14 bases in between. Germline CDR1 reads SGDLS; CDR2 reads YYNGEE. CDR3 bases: TGTGCCAGCAGCGTAGATTCTGGCCGGGGGGAGACCCAGTACTTC. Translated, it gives CASSVDSGRGETQYF.

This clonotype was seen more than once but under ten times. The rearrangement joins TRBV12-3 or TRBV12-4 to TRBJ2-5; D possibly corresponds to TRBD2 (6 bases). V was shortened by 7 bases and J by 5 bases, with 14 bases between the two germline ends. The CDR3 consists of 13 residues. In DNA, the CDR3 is TGTGCCAGCAATGCGGGAATTCTGGAGACCCAGTACTTC. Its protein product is CASNAGILETQYF.

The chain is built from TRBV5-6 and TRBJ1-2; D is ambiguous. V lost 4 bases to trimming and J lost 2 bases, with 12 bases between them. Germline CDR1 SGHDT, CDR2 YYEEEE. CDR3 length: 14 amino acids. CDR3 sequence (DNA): TGTGCCAGCAGCGCGCTCCAGGCGAACTATGGCTACACCTTC. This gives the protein CASSALQANYGYTF.

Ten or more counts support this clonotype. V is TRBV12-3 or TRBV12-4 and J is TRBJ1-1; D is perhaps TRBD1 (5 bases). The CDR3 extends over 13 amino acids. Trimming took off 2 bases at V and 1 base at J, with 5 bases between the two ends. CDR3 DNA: TGTGCCAGCAGTTTAAGGGGGAACACTGAAGCTTTCTTT. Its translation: CASSLRGNTEAFF.